The sequence of this T cell receptor (beta chain) was determined in a study of T cells in Graves' hyperthyroidism and ophthalmopathy. The length of the CDR3 is 13 residues. Germline CDR1 is SGHTA and CDR2 is FQGNSA. The ends were cut back, 7 bases at V and 3 bases at J, with 13 bases in the middle. RNA transcripts gave rise to amplified TCR beta CDR3 regions. Initially, a first-round RT-PCR of the TCR CDR3 employed the HTBI primer set. From the multiplex PCR reads, TCRdb called clonotypes with MiXCR, one entry per CDR3 protein. The sample includes under 400,000 distinct CDR3 sequences, roughly 15% of them seen just once.

Specimen: blood. The rearrangement links TRBV7-2 to TRBJ2-7, with D maybe TRBD1 (6 bases). The sequence came from a young man with Graves' hyperthyroidism. The CDR3 is CASTFGGLYEQYF. As DNA, the CDR3 is TGTGCCAGCACCTTTGGGGGCCTCTACGAGCAGTACTTC.